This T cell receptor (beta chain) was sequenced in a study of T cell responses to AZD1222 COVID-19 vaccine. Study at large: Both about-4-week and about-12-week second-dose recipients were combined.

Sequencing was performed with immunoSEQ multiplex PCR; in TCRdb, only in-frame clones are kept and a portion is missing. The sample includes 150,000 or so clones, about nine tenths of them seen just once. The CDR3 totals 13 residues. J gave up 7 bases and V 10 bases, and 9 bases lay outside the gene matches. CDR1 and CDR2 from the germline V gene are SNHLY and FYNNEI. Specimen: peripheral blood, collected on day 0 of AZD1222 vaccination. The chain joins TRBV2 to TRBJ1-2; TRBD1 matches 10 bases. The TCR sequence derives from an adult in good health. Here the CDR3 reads CAIETGGSVGYTF. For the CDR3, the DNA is TGTGCCATCGAGACAGGGGGCTCGGTTGGCTACACCTTC.